These 19 T cell receptor beta chains originate from one sample sequenced in a study of T cells in Graves' hyperthyroidism and ophthalmopathy (dated by TCRdb to between 2018 and 2020). The method was multiplex PCR. Sequencing used an Illumina HiSeq 2000. Amplification of TCR beta CDR3 regions was carried out from RNA transcripts. A first-round RT-PCR of the TCR CDR3 used the HTBI primer set with the Qiagen OneStep RT-PCR kit. TCRdb itself trimmed the public reads at Q25 with fastp, ran MiXCR and retained productive beta chains. Duplicate CDR3 protein sequences are folded into a single record with the most common DNA and genes. The sample table contains about 560,000 distinct CDR3 sequences; only one count was recorded for 16% of them. The top ten clones comprise around a sixth of the sample. The sequenced material came from blood. The receptors shown here come from a woman younger than 35 with Graves' hyperthyroidism.

The J gene is TRBJ2-7, the V gene TRBV9, with TRBD2 identical over 10 bases. V lost 0 bases to trimming and J lost 7 bases; unmatched junction nucleotides: 7. Germline V gives CDR1 SGDLS, CDR2 YYNGEE. The CDR3 runs 15 residues. CDR3 region: CASSVVLAGPNEQYF. DNA of the CDR3: TGTGCCAGCAGCGTAGTACTAGCGGGGCCCAATGAGCAGTACTTC.

In its sample, this clonotype was seen many times. The chain uses TRBV2 and TRBJ2-1; tentative D call: TRBD1 (6 bases). Germline values: CDR1 SNHLY, CDR2 FYNNEI. V lost 4 bases and J 0 bases, leaving 10 bases between the germline ends. The CDR3 runs to 15 residues. The CDR3 nucleotides are TGTGCCAGCAGTGTCGGACAGAGCTCCTACAATGAGCAGTTCTTC. Translated: CASSVGQSSYNEQFF.

This clonotype was observed at least ten times. The chain joins TRBV12-3 or TRBV12-4 to TRBJ2-3; TRBD2 matches 9 bases. With V trimmed by 3 bases and J by 4 bases, 14 bases remained unmatched. CDR3 length: 18 amino acids. In nucleotides, the CDR3 is TGTGCCAGCAGTTTTAGGCCTAGCGGGATCCGACCCCCAGATACGCAGTATTTT. Translation: CASSFRPSGIRPPDTQYF.

This clonotype was seen repeatedly, ten times or more. The chain carries TRBV29-1 and TRBJ2-1; 8 bases are shared with TRBD2. V gave up 5 bases and J gave up 2 bases; unmatched junction bases: 5. Germline lookup yields CDR1 SQVTM and CDR2 ANQGSEA. The CDR3 contains 14 residues. In DNA, the CDR3 is TGCAGCGTTTTGTCGGGGGGGGCCTACAATGAGCAGTTCTTC. Translated, it gives CSVLSGGAYNEQFF.

This clonotype was seen many times. The genes are TRBV2 and TRBJ2-3; D may correspond to TRBD1 or TRBD2 (5 bases each). The V and J ends lost 5 bases and 0 bases respectively, with 21 bases between them. Per germline, CDR1 SNHLY and CDR2 FYNNEI. CDR3 size: 18 residues. CDR3: CASSTPGREGPSTDTQYF. The CDR3 coding sequence is TGTGCCAGCAGTACCCCGGGGCGCGAGGGCCCCAGCACAGATACGCAGTATTTT.

This clonotype has a count of ten or more. The chain uses TRBV5-8 and TRBJ2-1; 7 nucleotides agree with TRBD1. Per germline, CDR1 SGHTS and CDR2 YDEGEE. This CDR3 contains 13 residues. The junction had 7 bases not matched to a gene; V was cut back by 4 bases and J by 9 bases. Written as DNA, the CDR3 is TGTGCCAGCAGCGGAGACAGGGCCGCTGAGCAGTTCTTC. This gives the protein CASSGDRAAEQFF.

The chain uses TRBV7-2 and TRBJ2-5; 12 bases line up with TRBD2. The V and J ends lost 5 bases and 0 bases, in that order; junction bases with no gene match: 13. Germline CDR1 and CDR2: SGHTA and FQGNSA. This CDR3 spans 19 amino acids. In DNA form, the CDR3 reads TGTGCCAGCAGCGCCCGGATACGGACTAGCGGGAAGTACCAAGAGACCCAGTACTTC. Its translation: CASSARIRTSGKYQETQYF.

The rearrangement uses TRBV5-6 and TRBJ1-4; a weak D match, TRBD1 (5 bases). The V gene lost 4 bases and the J gene lost 8 bases, with 12 bases spanning the gap. The V gene's germline CDR1 is SGHDT and CDR2 YYEEEE. The CDR3 contains 13 residues. The chain's CDR3 is CASSLQQGEKLFF. CDR3 nucleotides: TGTGCCAGCAGCCTCCAGCAGGGCGAAAAACTGTTTTTT. The variable domain in full, completed from reference TRBV5-6 and TRBJ1-4, reads DAGVTQSPTHLIKTRGQQVTLRCSPKSGHDTVSWYQQALGQGPQFIFQYYEEEERQRGNFPDRFSGHQFPNYSSELNVNALLLGDSALYLCASSLQQGEKLFFGSGTQLSVL.

The V gene is TRBV5-5, the J gene TRBJ2-3; D may correspond to TRBD1 or TRBD2 (5 bases each). The CDR3 is made up of 16 amino acids. Germline CDR1 and CDR2: SGHKS and YYEKEE (reference sequence). Between the trimmed V and J ends, which lost 4 bases and 2 bases, there was a span of 17 bases. The CDR3 loop is CASSPPRGSNTDTQYF. DNA of the CDR3: TGTGCCAGCAGCCCCCCACGGGGCTCGAACACAGATACGCAGTATTTT.

The chain is built from TRBV20-1 and TRBJ2-3, with 8 positions matching TRBD1. The CDR3 loop spans 14 amino acids. Germline V gives CDR1 DFQATT, CDR2 SNEGSKA (reference sequence). V dropped 6 bases and J dropped 4; count of bases not matched to a gene: 9. The CDR3 is CSASPTGEADTQYF. The CDR3 region has the DNA TGCAGTGCAAGCCCGACAGGGGAAGCAGATACGCAGTATTTT.

The V gene is TRBV5-1, the J gene TRBJ2-7; TRBD2 aligns across 8 bases. The CDR3 sequence is 16 residues long. V dropped 4 bases and J dropped 2; count of bases not matched to a gene: 11. Germline V gene data show CDR1 as SGHRS and CDR2 as YFSETQ. In nucleotides, the CDR3 is TGCGCCAGCAGCGCCGAACCCCCGGGACTAGCCTACGAGCAGTACTTC. Translated: CASSAEPPGLAYEQYF.

This clonotype has ten or more counts. The V gene is TRBV5-5, the J gene TRBJ2-7, with D possibly being TRBD2 (6 bases). Germline CDR1 reads SGHKS; CDR2 reads YYEKEE (reference sequence). V lost 0 bases to trimming and J lost 0 bases, with 10 bases between them. This CDR3 is built from 15 residues. CDR3 DNA sequence: TGTGCCAGCAGCTTGGATGGAGGGAGCTCCTACGAGCAGTACTTC. Protein sequence: CASSLDGGSSYEQYF.

The chain combines TRBV29-1 with TRBJ1-4; 7 nucleotides line up with TRBD1. Trimming took 7 bases from V and 4 from J; bases not matched to a gene: 3. Germline CDR1 is SQVTM and CDR2 is ANQGSEA. The CDR3 sequence is 12 residues long. CDR3 coding DNA: TGCAGCGCCCGACAGGGTAATGAAAAACTGTTTTTT. It specifies CSARQGNEKLFF.

DNA for the CDR3: TGTGCCAGCAGCCAACAAGGGACGTACACCGGGGAGCTGTTTTTT. This translates into CASSQQGTYTGELFF. The chain is built from TRBV3-1 and TRBJ2-2; D may be TRBD1 or TRBD2 (5 bases each). The germline CDR1 and CDR2 sequences are LGHDT and YNNKEL (reference sequence). The germline V and J ends were trimmed by 2 bases and 3 bases, with 10 bases remaining between them. The CDR3 has 15 amino acids.

This clonotype has more than one count but fewer than ten. The rearrangement joins TRBV6-4 to TRBJ2-5; 9 bases match TRBD2. The CDR3 loop spans 18 amino acids. After removal of 5 bases from V and 5 bases from J, the junction contained 18 bases not matched to a gene. CDR1 MRHNA and CDR2 SNTAGT come from the germline V gene. In nucleotides, the CDR3 is TGTGCCAGCAGTTACGGGCTAGCGGGACGAAATTTGGGGGAGACCCAGTACTTC. Protein: CASSYGLAGRNLGETQYF.

This clonotype was counted many times. The chain joins TRBV7-2 to TRBJ2-5; D gene unclear. V was cut by 2 bases and J by 1 base, with 8 bases left in between. Germline assignment: CDR1 SGHTA and CDR2 FQGNSA. The CDR3 totals 14 residues. Here the CDR3 reads CASSLLSGQETQYF. DNA of the CDR3: TGTGCCAGCAGCTTATTGTCAGGCCAAGAGACCCAGTACTTC.

This clonotype was detected only a few times. One end of the junction fails to match germline, which may point to a read error. V and J are TRBV6-1 and TRBJ2-4, with unresolved D. CDR3 length: 14 residues. Germline-derived CDR1 and CDR2 are MNHNS and SASEGT. The CDR3 sequence: CASSDSVAGNIQCF. CDR3 nucleotide sequence: TGTGCCAGCAGTGATTCGGTAGCAGGAAACATTCAGTGCTTC.

V gene TRBV9 combines with J gene TRBJ2-3; TRBD2 aligns across 15 bases. With V trimmed by 0 bases and J by 4 bases, 3 bases remained unmatched. Looked up from germline, CDR1 is SGDLS and CDR2 is YYNGEE. The CDR3 totals 17 residues. The CDR3 loop reads CASSVARTSGRADTQYF. The CDR3 DNA is TGTGCCAGCAGCGTAGCTCGGACTAGCGGGAGGGCAGATACGCAGTATTTT.

The chain employs TRBV6-1 and TRBJ2-5; 7 nucleotides match TRBD1. V lost 6 bases to trimming and J lost 2 bases; unmatched junction nucleotides: 6. The length of the CDR3 is 14 residues. Germline assignment: CDR1 MNHNS and CDR2 SASEGT. As DNA, the CDR3 is TGTGCCAGCAGCCAGGGGGTCGGACAAGAGACCCAGTACTTC. This gives the protein CASSQGVGQETQYF.